These 10 T cell receptor beta chains came from one sample sequenced in a study of blood T cell repertoires in COVID-19. Clones were sequenced by immunoSEQ multiplex PCR, and TCRdb holds only the in-frame ones, with some missing. The data hold hundreds of thousands of clones, with about 86% observed a single time. The sequenced sample consisted of peripheral blood. These receptors originate from a man between 60 and 75 years old who had recovered from COVID-19.

J is TRBJ1-2 and V is TRBV4-2; tentative D call: TRBD1 (5 bases). With 0 bases removed from V and 2 bases from J, the gap between germline ends came to 13 bases. The CDR3 has 16 residues. The V gene's germline CDR1 is LGHNA and CDR2 YNFKEQ. The DNA for the CDR3 is TGTGCCAGCAGCCAAGAGGCGGACACCGCAAACTATGGCTACACCTTC. Amino acid sequence: CASSQEADTANYGYTF.

Only a few counts were recorded for this clone. This chain joins TRBV6-2 or TRBV6-3 and TRBJ2-5; D remains unclear. Trimming left V 6 bases short and J 5 bases short, with 7 bases between. Germline V gene lookup returns CDR1 MNHEY and CDR2 SVGEGT. This CDR3 has 11 residues. For the CDR3, the DNA is TGTGCCAGCAGCCTCGGGGAGACCCAGTACTTC. It translates to CASSLGETQYF.

This clone was found a few times. The genes are TRBV5-6 and TRBJ1-6; the D is unclear. Germline values: CDR1 SGHDT, CDR2 YYEEEE. This CDR3 contains 13 residues. With 8 bases removed from V and 7 bases from J, the gap between germline ends came to 13 bases. CDR3 in amino acids: CASKRKENSPLHF. The CDR3 region has the DNA TGTGCCAGTAAAAGAAAAGAGAATTCACCCCTCCACTTT.

The chain links TRBV19 to TRBJ2-4; 8 nucleotides agree with TRBD2. The CDR3 is 15 amino acids. V lost 4 bases, J lost 1 base, and 3 bases stayed unmatched. Germline values: CDR1 LNHDA, CDR2 SQIVND (reference sequence). The CDR3 bases are TGTGCCAGTAGTAAGCGGGAGTCGGCCAAAAACATTCAGTACTTC. It codes for CASSKRESAKNIQYF.

The gene calls are TRBV30 and TRBJ2-3; D is possibly TRBD2 (6 bases). This CDR3 comprises 13 residues. CDR1 GTSNPN and CDR2 SVGIG come from the germline V gene (reference sequence). V was trimmed by 5 bases and J by 3 bases, leaving 12 bases between them. The CDR3 bases are TGTGCCTGGTCCCCCGGGGGAACAGATACGCAGTATTTT. Its protein is CAWSPGGTDTQYF.

This clone came up a few times. The chain links TRBV4-1 to TRBJ1-2; D possibly corresponds to TRBD1 (6 bases). V shed 6 bases and J shed 8 bases, with 13 bases lying between them. Germline V gene data show CDR1 as MGHRA and CDR2 as YSYEKL. This CDR3 comprises 12 residues. In DNA, the CDR3 is TGCGCCAGCAGACACCCAGGGGACGGCTACACCTTC. Translation: CASRHPGDGYTF.

This sequence joins TRBV9 and TRBJ2-5, with 7 bases matching TRBD1. CDR1 and CDR2 (germline): SGDLS, YYNGEE. CDR3 length: 15 amino acids. The junction had 3 bases not matched to a gene; V was cut back by 0 bases and J by 1 base. In DNA, the CDR3 is TGTGCCAGCAGCGTAGGGCAGGGGGTCCAAGAGACCCAGTACTTC. This encodes CASSVGQGVQETQYF.

This chain connects TRBV18 to TRBJ1-6; 8 positions agree with TRBD1. This CDR3 has 14 residues. Per germline, CDR1 KGHSH and CDR2 LQKENI. J lost 10 bases, V lost 3 bases, and 5 bases had no gene match. The CDR3 coding sequence is TGTGCCAGCTCACCTTCCACAGGGGGGTCACCCCTCCACTTT. Translating gives CASSPSTGGSPLHF.

This chain uses TRBV7-3 with TRBJ2-7; 7 bases agree with TRBD2. V gave up 5 bases and J gave up 2 bases; unmatched junction bases: 9. This CDR3 has 15 residues. Per the germline V gene, CDR1 is SGHTA and CDR2 is FQGTGA. The CDR3 nucleotides are TGTGCCAGCAGCCCAGTCGGGGGGAACCCCTACGAGCAGTACTTC. It translates to CASSPVGGNPYEQYF.

The chain joins TRBV10-3 to TRBJ1-2; D is unclear. The CDR3 consists of 12 residues. Germline assignment: CDR1 ENHRY and CDR2 SYGVKD. V was clipped by 6 bases and J by 2 bases, with 7 bases between them. The CDR3 nucleotides read TGTGCCATCAGCTCGGGGAACTATGGCTACACCTTC. It translates to CAISSGNYGYTF.